These T cell receptor beta chains were read from a single sample in a study. TCRdb passed the multiplex PCR reads through MiXCR, listing each CDR3 protein once. In the table there are hundreds of distinct CDR3 sequences, 8.4% of which are singletons. The specimen was memory CD4+ T cells sorted from blood. The receptors stem from a female donor with breast cancer. The CDR3 runs from the conserved cysteine through the conserved F or W. Fields, in order: J gene, V gene, D gene, clone size, CDR3 protein, CDR3 DNA. A D gene is named only where the DNA matches it firmly. Clone size is given for some rows only: seen once, a few or many times, or a class if the clone is expanded.

TRBJ1-2	TRBV12-3/TRBV12-4	-	-	CASKSTEARGYTF	TGTGCCAGCAAGTCTACCGAGGCTCGGGGCTACACTTTC
TRBJ1-2	TRBV12-3/TRBV12-4	-	large	CASSLDTAYYGYTF	TGTGCCAGCAGTTTAGACACAGCCTACTATGGCTACACCTTC
TRBJ1-2	TRBV12-3/TRBV12-4	TRBD1	hyperexpanded	CASSPGQGMGYTF	TGTGCCAGCAGTCCCGGACAGGGTATGGGCTACACCTTC
TRBJ1-2	TRBV12-3/TRBV12-4	-	large	CASSLRSYGYTF	TGTGCCAGCAGTTTAAGGTCTTATGGCTACACCTTC
TRBJ1-2	TRBV12-3/TRBV12-4	-	large	CASPGEGYGYTF	TGTGCCAGCCCCGGGGAGGGCTATGGCTACACCTTC
TRBJ1-2	TRBV12-3/TRBV12-4	-	large	CASGQLNYGYTF	TGTGCCAGCGGCCAGCTTAACTATGGCTACACCTTC
TRBJ1-2	TRBV12-3/TRBV12-4	-	hyperexpanded	CASSFQGQPYGYTF	TGTGCCAGCAGTTTTCAGGGGCAACCCTATGGCTACACCTTC
TRBJ1-2	TRBV12-3/TRBV12-4	-	large	CASSLGNRRDGYTF	TGTGCCAGCAGTTTAGGAAACAGGAGGGACGGCTACACCTTC
TRBJ1-2	TRBV12-3/TRBV12-4	TRBD1	large	CASSLTGVTGYTF	TGTGCCAGCAGTTTAACAGGGGTAACTGGCTACACCTTC
TRBJ1-2	TRBV12-3/TRBV12-4	TRBD1	once	CASSLIWDSPYGYTF	TGTGCCAGCAGTTTAATCTGGGACAGTCCCTATGGCTACACCTTC
TRBJ1-2	TRBV12-3/TRBV12-4	-	large	CASSLGPWDLGYGYTF	TGTGCCAGCAGTTTAGGCCCGTGGGACCTGGGGTATGGCTACACCTTC
TRBJ1-2	TRBV12-3/TRBV12-4	-	large	CASSLGLPYGYTF	TGTGCCAGCAGTTTGGGACTCCCCTATGGCTACACCTTC
TRBJ1-2	TRBV12-3/TRBV12-4	-	-	CASSLTPGYGYTF	TGTGCCAGCAGCCTGACACCGGGCTATGGCTACACCTTC
TRBJ1-2	TRBV12-3/TRBV12-4	-	-	CASSLARDTGYGYTF	TGTGCCAGCAGTTTAGCGAGGGACACCGGCTATGGCTACACCTTC
TRBJ1-2	TRBV12-3/TRBV12-4	-	large	CASSSVLGDYGYTF	TGTGCCAGCAGTTCGGTCCTAGGGGACTATGGCTACACCTTC
TRBJ1-2	TRBV12-3/TRBV12-4	TRBD1	large	CASSLASDRVGYTF	TGTGCCAGCAGTTTAGCTTCAGACAGGGTTGGCTACACCTTC
TRBJ1-2	TRBV12-3/TRBV12-4	-	few	CATLDEGYTF	TGTGCCACCCTCGATGAAGGCTACACCTTC
TRBJ1-2	TRBV12-3/TRBV12-4	-	large	CAISGVEGYTF	TGTGCCATCTCAGGGGTGGAAGGCTACACCTTC
TRBJ1-2	TRBV12-3/TRBV12-4	-	large	CASSSQRGYTF	TGTGCCAGCAGTAGCCAACGCGGCTACACCTTC
TRBJ1-2	TRBV12-3/TRBV12-4	TRBD1	-	CASSHMTGQRGYTF	TGTGCCAGCAGTCACATGACAGGGCAAAGGGGCTACACCTTC
TRBJ1-2	TRBV12-3/TRBV12-4	TRBD1	large	CASSLLTGQAPYGYTF	TGTGCCAGCAGTTTACTCACGGGACAGGCTCCCTATGGCTACACCTTC
TRBJ1-2	TRBV12-3/TRBV12-4	TRBD1	large	CASSPGQGLYGYTF	TGTGCCAGCAGCCCGGGACAGGGGCTCTATGGCTACACCTTC
TRBJ1-2	TRBV12-3/TRBV12-4	TRBD1	large	CASRIRRDSYGYTF	TGTGCCAGCAGGATTCGGCGGGACAGCTATGGCTACACCTTC
TRBJ1-2	TRBV12-3/TRBV12-4	TRBD1	few	CASSHRGSYGYTF	TGTGCCAGCAGTCACAGGGGCTCCTATGGCTACACCTTC
TRBJ1-2	TRBV12-5	-	large	CASGLSGTNYGYTF	TGTGCTAGTGGTTTGTCCGGCACCAACTATGGCTACACCTTC
TRBJ1-2	TRBV12-3/TRBV12-4	TRBD1	large	CASSDSWGHWDSYYGYTF	TGTGCCAGCAGTGACTCCTGGGGACATTGGGACAGTTACTATGGCTACACCTTC
TRBJ1-2	TRBV12-3/TRBV12-4	-	medium-sized	CASGWAHRGYTF	TGTGCCAGCGGGTGGGCTCATCGGGGCTACACCTTC
TRBJ1-2	TRBV12-3/TRBV12-4	-	large	CASSLEAYGYTF	TGTGCCAGCAGTTTGGAAGCTTATGGCTACACCTTC
TRBJ1-2	TRBV12-3/TRBV12-4	-	large	CASSFDFWTASYGYTF	TGTGCCAGCAGTTTCGACTTCTGGACGGCCTCCTATGGCTACACCTTC
TRBJ1-2	TRBV12-3/TRBV12-4	TRBD1	large	CASSRQGLTIHYGYTF	TGTGCCAGCAGTCGACAGGGGTTAACCATTCACTATGGCTACACCTTC
TRBJ1-2	TRBV12-3/TRBV12-4	-	-	CASSPGYGYTF	TGTGCCAGCTCTCCGGGCTATGGCTACACCTTC
TRBJ1-2	TRBV12-3/TRBV12-4	-	-	CASSPARANGYTF	TGTGCCAGCAGTCCCGCCCGGGCTAATGGCTACACCTTC
TRBJ1-2	TRBV12-3/TRBV12-4	TRBD1	many	CASSSTGYYGYTF	TGTGCCAGCAGTTCGACAGGGTACTATGGCTACACCTTC
TRBJ1-2	TRBV12-3/TRBV12-4	-	hyperexpanded	CASSLESRGYGYTF	TGTGCCAGCAGTTTGGAATCCCGAGGCTATGGCTACACCTTC
TRBJ1-2	TRBV12-3/TRBV12-4	-	large	CATDRLDYGYTF	TGTGCCACCGACAGGTTGGACTATGGCTACACCTTC
TRBJ1-2	TRBV12-3/TRBV12-4	-	large	CASSSTENPYGYTF	TGTGCCAGCAGTTCAACAGAGAATCCCTATGGCTACACCTTC
TRBJ1-2	TRBV12-3/TRBV12-4	TRBD1	large	CASSPTILRDRGYGYTF	TGTGCCAGCAGTCCAACTATACTCCGGGACAGGGGATATGGCTACACCTTC
TRBJ1-2	TRBV12-3/TRBV12-4	TRBD1	large	CATMEWSGTAYGYTF	TGTGCCACCATGGAATGGTCCGGGACAGCCTATGGCTACACCTTC
TRBJ1-2	TRBV12-3/TRBV12-4	-	large	CASRTGIRGYGYTF	TGTGCCAGCAGAACGGGGATCCGGGGCTATGGCTACACCTTC
TRBJ1-2	TRBV12-3/TRBV12-4	-	large	CASSLSLHVNSMTGYTF	TGTGCCAGCAGTTTATCCCTCCACGTAAACAGCATGACAGGCTACACCTTC
TRBJ1-2	TRBV12-3/TRBV12-4	-	hyperexpanded	CASSPGRDNYGYTF	TGTGCCAGCAGTCCGGGTCGAGATAACTATGGCTACACCTTC
TRBJ1-2	TRBV12-3/TRBV12-4	-	large	CASSLRLNYGYTF	TGTGCCAGCAGTCTAAGGCTGAACTATGGCTACACCTTC
TRBJ1-2	TRBV12-3/TRBV12-4	-	large	CASSRGPGYGYTF	TGTGCCAGCAGCCGCGGACCGGGCTATGGCTACACCTTC
TRBJ1-2	TRBV12-3/TRBV12-4	-	medium-sized	CASSFRATYGYTF	TGTGCCAGCAGTTTCAGGGCAACCTATGGCTACACCTTC
TRBJ1-2	TRBV12-3/TRBV12-4	TRBD1	large	CASSPSGQPGYGYTF	TGTGCCAGCAGCCCCTCGGGACAGCCTGGCTATGGCTACACCTTC
TRBJ1-2	TRBV12-3/TRBV12-4	TRBD1	large	CASSPGRTGTSYGYTF	TGTGCCAGCAGCCCCGGCCGGACAGGAACGTCCTACGGCTACACCTTC
TRBJ1-2	TRBV12-3/TRBV12-4	-	large	CASSPGSLYGYTF	TGTGCCAGCAGCCCTGGGAGCCTCTATGGCTACACCTTC
TRBJ1-2	TRBV12-3/TRBV12-4	-	large	CASRTGADGYTF	TGTGCCAGCAGAACAGGAGCCGATGGCTACACCTTC
TRBJ1-2	TRBV12-3/TRBV12-4	TRBD1	-	CASSWDSQGYTF	TGTGCCAGCAGTTGGGACAGTCAAGGCTACACCTTC
TRBJ1-2	TRBV12-5	-	large	CASGLDTEYYGYTF	TGTGCTAGTGGTTTGGACACGGAGTACTATGGCTACACCTTC
TRBJ1-2	TRBV12-3/TRBV12-4	TRBD1	large	CASGDSPYGYTF	TGTGCCAGCGGGGACAGCCCCTATGGCTACACCTTC
TRBJ1-2	TRBV12-3/TRBV12-4	-	large	CASSLADGPNYGYTF	TGTGCCAGCAGTTTAGCGGACGGCCCTAACTATGGCTACACCTTC